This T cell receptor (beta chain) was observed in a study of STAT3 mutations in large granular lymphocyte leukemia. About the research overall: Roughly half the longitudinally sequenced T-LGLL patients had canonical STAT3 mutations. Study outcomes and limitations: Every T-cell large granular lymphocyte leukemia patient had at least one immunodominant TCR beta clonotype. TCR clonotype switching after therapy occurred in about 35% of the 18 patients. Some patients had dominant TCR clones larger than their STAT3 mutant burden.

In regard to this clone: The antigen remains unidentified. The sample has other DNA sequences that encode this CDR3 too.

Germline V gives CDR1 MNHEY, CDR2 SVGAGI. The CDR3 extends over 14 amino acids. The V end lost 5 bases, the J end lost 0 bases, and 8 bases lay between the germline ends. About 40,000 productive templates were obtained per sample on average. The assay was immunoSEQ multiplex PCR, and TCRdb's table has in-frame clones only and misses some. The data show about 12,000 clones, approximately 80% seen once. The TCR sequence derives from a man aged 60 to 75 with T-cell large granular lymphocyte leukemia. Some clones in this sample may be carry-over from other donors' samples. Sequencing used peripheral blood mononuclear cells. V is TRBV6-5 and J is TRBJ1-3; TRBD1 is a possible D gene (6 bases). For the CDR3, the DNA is TGTGCCAGCAGTCGGACAGTCTCTGGAAACACCATATATTTT. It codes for CASSRTVSGNTIYF.